Listed below are T cell receptor beta chains from one sample, sequenced in a study of blood T cell repertoires in COVID-19. Only in-frame clones appear in the TCRdb table, and some are missing; sequencing was by immunoSEQ multiplex PCR. The sample has 40,000 to 45,000 clones, 90% to 95% seen once; the top ten hold 4.5% to 7%. Sample: peripheral blood. All receptors derive from a human donor in a cohort sampled during active COVID-19. The CDR3 runs from the conserved cysteine through the conserved F or W. Each record gives: CDR3 length, D gene, V gene, clone size, J gene, CDR3 DNA, CDR3 protein. A D gene is named only where the DNA matches it firmly. Size tells how often a clone was seen (once, few, many) or the class of an expanded clone, and some rows leave it out.

>15|TRBD2|TRBV7-8|NA|TRBJ2-3
TGTGCCAGCAGCTTTAGCGGGGGAAGCACAGATACGCAGTATTTT
CASSFSGGSTDTQYF
>17|TRBD2|TRBV5-4|once|TRBJ2-1
TGTGCCAGCAACTCGAAGACGGCGGGGGACTCCTACAATGAGCAGTTCTTC
CASNSKTAGDSYNEQFF
>17|NA|TRBV2|NA|TRBJ1-4
TGTGCCAGCAGTGAAGAGGACGGGATAGTGGCTAATGAAAAACTGTTTTTT
CASSEEDGIVANEKLFF
>12|NA|TRBV6-2/TRBV6-3|NA|TRBJ2-1
TGTGCCAGCAGCCTATCTAGGGGAGAGCAGTTCTTC
CASSLSRGEQFF
>13|TRBD1|TRBV30|NA|TRBJ2-2
TGTGCAAGCGACAGGGTGAACACCGGGGAGCTGTTTTTT
CASDRVNTGELFF
>11|NA|TRBV29-1|NA|TRBJ1-1
TGCAGCGCCGGACGGGATACTGAAGCTTTCTTT
CSAGRDTEAFF
>15|TRBD1|TRBV4-1|NA|TRBJ1-2
TGCGCCAGCAGCCAAGGACAGGGCCGGGGGTATGGCTACACCTTC
CASSQGQGRGYGYTF
>15|TRBD1|TRBV30|NA|TRBJ1-5
TGTGCCTGGAGTGGTTCTTGGGACAGTTATCAGCCCCAGCATTTT
CAWSGSWDSYQPQHF
>14|TRBD1|TRBV7-2|NA|TRBJ1-2
TGTGCCAGCAGCTTATACTTCGGACAGGGGGGCTACACCTTC
CASSLYFGQGGYTF
>13|NA|TRBV3-1/TRBV3-2|NA|TRBJ1-1
TGTGCCAGCAGCCGACAGTTGAACACTGAAGCTTTCTTT
CASSRQLNTEAFF
>17|NA|TRBV7-5|NA|TRBJ2-1
TGTGTCAGAAGCTTAGCCCCTAGGCGGGAAGGGGACAATGAGCAGTTCTTC
CVRSLAPRREGDNEQFF
>16|TRBD1|TRBV5-5|NA|TRBJ2-2
TGTGCCAGCAGCCAGAGATTAACAGGGGTAACCGGGGAGCTGTTTTTT
CASSQRLTGVTGELFF
>16|NA|TRBV5-6|NA|TRBJ2-1
TGTGCCAGCGTGTCACAACGGAGGGTTGATGGGAATGAGCAGTTCTTC
CASVSQRRVDGNEQFF
>18|NA|TRBV6-6|NA|TRBJ2-4
TGTGCCAGCAGTCCCAGGGGTCGGCTTTTTGAGGCCAAAAACATTCAGTACTTC
CASSPRGRLFEAKNIQYF
>16|NA|TRBV7-8|NA|TRBJ2-7
TGTGCCAGCAGCTTAGGGCGGGGACAGATTCCCTACGAGCAGTACTTC
CASSLGRGQIPYEQYF
>15|TRBD1|TRBV6-6|NA|TRBJ2-7
TGTGCCAGCACCCAGGGGGCTACCTCCGGTAACGAGCAGTACTTC
CASTQGATSGNEQYF
>14|TRBD1|TRBV27|NA|TRBJ2-7
TGTGCCAGCAGTCCCGGGACAGGGGGCTACGAGCAGTACTTC
CASSPGTGGYEQYF
>15|NA|TRBV5-4|NA|TRBJ2-2
TGTGCCAGCAGCTTGTCAACCGGGGTGGGCGGGGAGCTGTTTTTT
CASSLSTGVGGELFF
>15|TRBD1|TRBV7-3|NA|TRBJ1-1
TGTGCCAGCAGCTTAACGACAGGGGCGAACACTGAAGCTTTCTTT
CASSLTTGANTEAFF
>14|NA|TRBV7-9|once|TRBJ1-2
TGTGCCAGCAGCTTAGAGGGGCGGAACTATGGCTACACCTTC
CASSLEGRNYGYTF
>16|NA|TRBV9|NA|TRBJ1-2
TGTGCCAGCAGCTCCTCGCGGGGGGACTACGTCTATGGCTACACCTTC
CASSSSRGDYVYGYTF
>17|TRBD2|TRBV4-2|NA|TRBJ2-5
TGTGCCAGCAGCCATCGCGGGACTAGCGGAGGACAAGAGACCCAGTACTTC
CASSHRGTSGGQETQYF
>14|NA|TRBV11-2|NA|TRBJ2-7
TGTGCCAGCAGCTTAGGACGGCAGGGGGGTGAGCAGTACTTC
CASSLGRQGGEQYF
>20|TRBD2|TRBV7-8|NA|TRBJ2-3
TGTGCCAGCAGCTTAGCATTATCTGGGGCTAGCGGGAGGCTTACAGATACGCAGTATTTT
CASSLALSGASGRLTDTQYF
>15|TRBD1|TRBV6-1|NA|TRBJ1-2
TGTGCCAGCAGTGAGGGACAGGGAAGATCGGGTGGCTACACCTTC
CASSEGQGRSGGYTF
>14|NA|TRBV4-2|NA|TRBJ1-2
TGTGCCAGCAGCCAAGTGGTTGCGGGCGGTGGCTACACCTTC
CASSQVVAGGGYTF
>15|NA|TRBV5-5|NA|TRBJ1-4
TGTGCCAGCAGCCCCGGACATGGAACTAATGAAAAACTGTTTTTT
CASSPGHGTNEKLFF
>18|NA|TRBV5-8|NA|TRBJ1-5
TGTGCCAGCAGCCCGTATCATAAAGGGAGGCAAGACAATCAGCCCCAGCATTTT
CASSPYHKGRQDNQPQHF
>14|NA|TRBV5-4|once|TRBJ1-2
TGTGCCAGCAGCAGAAGCCTAGGTGTGGGTGGCTACACCTTC
CASSRSLGVGGYTF
>15|TRBD1|TRBV9|NA|TRBJ1-2
TGTGCCAGCAGCGTAGAGGCAGGGGGAACCTATGGCTACACCTTC
CASSVEAGGTYGYTF
>14|TRBD1|TRBV28|NA|TRBJ2-1
TGTGCCAGCACGACAGGGGCCGTATACAATGAGCAGTTCTTC
CASTTGAVYNEQFF
>14|TRBD2|TRBV15|NA|TRBJ2-7
TGTGCCACCAGCATTACTAGCGGTGACTACGAGCAGTACTTC
CATSITSGDYEQYF
>15|TRBD1|TRBV19|NA|TRBJ2-4
TGTGCCAGTGGTAACAGGGGGCTAGCCAAAAACATTCAGTACTTC
CASGNRGLAKNIQYF
>17|TRBD1|TRBV2|once|TRBJ2-2
TGTGCCAGCAGTGAAGCTTATGGGACAGGGATTACCGGGGAGCTGTTTTTT
CASSEAYGTGITGELFF
>13|NA|TRBV3-1/TRBV3-2|NA|TRBJ2-1
TGTGCCAGCAGCCAAGAAAGGGGGTTGGAGCAGTTCTTC
CASSQERGLEQFF
>18|NA|TRBV12-2|NA|TRBJ2-7
TGTGCAAGTCGCATACATCGGACTAGCGGGCATAGCTCCTACGAGCAGTACTTC
CASRIHRTSGHSSYEQYF
>13|NA|TRBV7-9|NA|TRBJ2-3
TGTGCCAGCAGCTTCGGGGGCACAGATACGCAGTATTTT
CASSFGGTDTQYF
>16|NA|TRBV6-9|NA|TRBJ2-1
TGTGCCAGCAGCACTAGCTCCCGGGGCTCCTACAATGAGCAGTTCTTC
CASSTSSRGSYNEQFF
>13|TRBD1|TRBV12-3/TRBV12-4|once|TRBJ2-7
TGTGCCAGCAGCCGACAGGGAAGGTTCGAGCAGTACTTC
CASSRQGRFEQYF
>17|TRBD1|TRBV7-2|NA|TRBJ1-1
TGTGCCAGCAGCTTTTCAGGGGGTCCATCCCGGGACACTGAAGCTTTCTTT
CASSFSGGPSRDTEAFF
>14|NA|TRBV4-1|NA|TRBJ1-3
TGCGCCAGCAGCCAAGATTCTATGGGAAACACCATATATTTT
CASSQDSMGNTIYF
>15|TRBD1|TRBV18|NA|TRBJ1-6
TGTGCCAGCTCACAGGGACAGGGTGTGAATTCACCCCTCCACTTT
CASSQGQGVNSPLHF
>14|NA|TRBV2|NA|TRBJ2-2
TGTGCCAGCAGTGCTATGCGGGCGAACGGGGAGCTGTTTTTT
CASSAMRANGELFF
>15|NA|TRBV19|NA|TRBJ1-4
TGTGCCAGTAGTACAACAGGTGCAACTAATGAAAAACTGTTTTTT
CASSTTGATNEKLFF
>13|NA|TRBV5-6|NA|TRBJ1-2
TGTGCCAGCAGCTCGGACACGTACTATGGCTACACCTTC
CASSSDTYYGYTF
>16|TRBD2|TRBV10-2|NA|TRBJ2-1
TGCGCCAGCAGTCCAAGTAGCGGGGGATCCTACAATGAGCAGTTCTTC
CASSPSSGGSYNEQFF
>14|TRBD2|TRBV4-1|NA|TRBJ2-3
TGCGCCAGCAGGAGGTGGGCGGGGGTCGATACGCAGTATTTT
CASRRWAGVDTQYF
>15|NA|TRBV11-2|NA|TRBJ1-6
TGTGCCAGCAGCTTTTCGGTTGGTAATAATTCACCCCTCCACTTT
CASSFSVGNNSPLHF
>17|TRBD2|TRBV4-3|NA|TRBJ2-1
TGCGCCAGCAGCCAAGCTGGAGGACTAGCGTCCTACAATGAGCAGTTCTTC
CASSQAGGLASYNEQFF
>14|NA|TRBV2|NA|TRBJ1-1
TGTGCCAGCAGTCGGGAAGGATGGAACACTGAAGCTTTCTTT
CASSREGWNTEAFF
>13|NA|TRBV19|NA|TRBJ1-6
TGTGCCACCGGGGACACCTATAATTCACCCCTCCACTTT
CATGDTYNSPLHF
>14|NA|TRBV5-1|NA|TRBJ2-7
TGCGCCAGCAGCTTGGTACTAGGGTCGAACGAGCAGTACTTC
CASSLVLGSNEQYF
>14|TRBD1|TRBV5-1|NA|TRBJ2-7
TGCGCCAGCAGCAAGGGGACAGGGACCTACGAGCAGTACTTC
CASSKGTGTYEQYF
>14|TRBD2|TRBV11-2|NA|TRBJ2-5
TGTGCCAGCAGCCAGGGACTAGCGGCGGGGACCCAGTACTTC
CASSQGLAAGTQYF